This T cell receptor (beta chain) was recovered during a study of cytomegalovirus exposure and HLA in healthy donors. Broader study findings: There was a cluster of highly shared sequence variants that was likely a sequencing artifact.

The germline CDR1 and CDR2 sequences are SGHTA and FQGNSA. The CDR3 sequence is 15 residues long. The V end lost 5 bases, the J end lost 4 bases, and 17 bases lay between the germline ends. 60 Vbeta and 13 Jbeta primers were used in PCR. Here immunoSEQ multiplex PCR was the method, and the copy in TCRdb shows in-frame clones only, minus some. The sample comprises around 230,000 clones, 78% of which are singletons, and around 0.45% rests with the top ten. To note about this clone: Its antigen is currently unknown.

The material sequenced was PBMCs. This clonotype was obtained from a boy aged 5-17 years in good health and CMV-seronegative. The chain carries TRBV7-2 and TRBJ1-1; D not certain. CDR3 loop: CASSPATPSSTEAFF. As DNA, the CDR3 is TGTGCCAGCAGCCCCGCGACACCCTCCAGCACTGAAGCTTTCTTT.